This entry lists 17 T cell receptor beta chains sequenced from one sample in a study of shared clonotypes between healthy human individuals. Produced via immunoSEQ multiplex PCR; TCRdb's table is partial and in-frame only. Of around 530,000 clones listed, roughly 79% are singletons. The specimen was PBMCs. Source of these receptors: a woman aged 40 to 50 in good health. Some clones in this sample may be carry-over from other donors' samples.

V usage is TRBV5-1 and J usage is TRBJ2-3; 10 bases map to TRBD1. The length of the CDR3 is 16 residues. V lost 3 bases and J lost 3; bases outside the gene matches: 7. CDR1 is SGHRS, CDR2 YFSETQ, per germline. CDR3 region: CASSYPGTGVTDTQYF. The CDR3 DNA follows: TGCGCCAGCAGCTACCCCGGGACAGGGGTGACAGATACGCAGTATTTT.

The chain uses TRBV2 and TRBJ2-5; D tentatively fits TRBD1 or TRBD2 (6 bases each). The CDR3 loop spans 16 amino acids. V was clipped by 0 bases and J by 4 bases, with 15 bases between them. Per the germline V gene, CDR1 is SNHLY and CDR2 is FYNNEI. The CDR3 loop reads CASSEAWGRGGETQYF. The DNA of the CDR3 is TGTGCCAGCAGTGAAGCTTGGGGCAGGGGAGGAGAGACCCAGTACTTC. Combining the CDR3 with reference TRBV2 and TRBJ2-5 gives the whole variable domain EPEVTQTPSHQVTQMGQEVILRCVPISNHLYFYWYRQILGQKVEFLVSFYNNEISEKSEIFDDQFSVERPDGSNFTLKIRSTKLEDSAMYFCASSEAWGRGGETQYFGPGTRLLVL.

The rearrangement uses TRBV27 and TRBJ2-3, with no clear D. The germline V gene has CDR1 MNHEY and CDR2 SMNVEV (reference sequence). The CDR3 is made up of 14 amino acids. The germline V and J ends were trimmed by 3 bases and 0 bases, with 7 bases remaining between them. The CDR3 here is CASSFASSTDTQYF. The CDR3 bases are TGTGCCAGCAGTTTCGCGTCTAGCACAGATACGCAGTATTTT.

V is TRBV29-1 and J is TRBJ2-5; D might be TRBD1 or TRBD2, each matching 6 bases. CDR1 SQVTM and CDR2 ANQGSEA come from the germline V gene. CDR3 size: 14 residues. V was clipped by 7 bases and J by 1 base, with 16 bases between them. In DNA form, the CDR3 reads TGCAGCGCTGGGAGGCGGGACATCCAAGAGACCCAGTACTTC. Its translation is CSAGRRDIQETQYF.

The chain couples TRBV7-3 to TRBJ1-1; a weak D match, TRBD1 (5 bases). Germline CDR1 is SGHTA and CDR2 is FQGTGA. The CDR3 is 16 amino acids. The V and J ends lost 1 base and 5 bases respectively, with 17 bases between them. The CDR3 coding sequence is TGTGCCAGCAGCTTAAACGCCAGGCAGGGTAGTACTGAAGCTTTCTTT. Its translation is CASSLNARQGSTEAFF.

This chain links TRBV11-3 with TRBJ2-2, with 8 bases matching TRBD2. J was trimmed by 1 base and V by 5 bases; bases with no gene match: 3. CDR1 SGHNT and CDR2 YENEEA come from the germline V gene. The CDR3 extends over 15 amino acids. CDR3 DNA: TGTGCCAGCAGCAAGGGACTAGGGAACACCGGGGAGCTGTTTTTT. Amino acid sequence: CASSKGLGNTGELFF.

The V gene is TRBV5-1, the J gene TRBJ2-2; D ambiguous. The V and J ends lost 0 bases and 2 bases respectively, with 11 bases between them. Germline V CDR1 and CDR2: SGHRS, YFSETQ. The CDR3 totals 16 residues. CDR3 coding DNA: TGCGCCAGCAGCTTGGATAGGGTCAGAAACACCGGGGAGCTGTTTTTT. Translating gives CASSLDRVRNTGELFF.

V usage is TRBV5-1 and J usage is TRBJ2-2; TRBD2 matches 7 bases. This CDR3 is built from 15 residues. After removal of 5 bases from V and 4 bases from J, the junction contained 8 bases not matched to a gene. Per the germline V gene, CDR1 is SGHRS and CDR2 is YFSETQ. In DNA form, the CDR3 reads TGCGCCAGCAGACCTACTAGCGCCCCCACCGGGGAGCTGTTTTTT. Translation: CASRPTSAPTGELFF.

The DNA for the CDR3 is TGTGCCAGCAGCTTAGCTCTAGCGGGAATCAATGAGCAGTTCTTC. Protein product: CASSLALAGINEQFF. The V gene is TRBV7-2, the J gene TRBJ2-1; the match to TRBD2 covers 9 bases. Losses at the gene ends were 0 bases for V and 6 bases for J; bases not matched to a gene: 3. Germline V CDR1 and CDR2: SGHTA, FQGNSA. The CDR3 consists of 15 residues.

In DNA form, the CDR3 reads TGTGCCAGCAGCTTAGGGGTGGTCTATGAGCAGTTCTTC. Translation: CASSLGVVYEQFF. V usage is TRBV7-2 and J usage is TRBJ2-1, with D unclear. The V and J ends lost 1 base and 8 bases respectively, with 9 bases between them. The CDR3 is 13 amino acids. Looked up from germline, CDR1 is SGHTA and CDR2 is FQGNSA.

This chain links TRBV19 with TRBJ2-3; D not resolved. Deletions cut 5 bases from V and 4 bases from J, with 10 bases between. The germline V gene has CDR1 LNHDA and CDR2 SQIVND (reference sequence). This CDR3 region has 13 residues. As DNA, the CDR3 is TGTGCCAGTAGTCTCGGCCCCTCAGATACGCAGTATTTT. Protein product: CASSLGPSDTQYF.

J is TRBJ1-3 and V is TRBV21-1; the tabulated D call, TRBD1, remains unverified against the DNA. TRBV21-1 is termed a pseudogene. The CDR3 extends over 15 amino acids. The CDR3 sequence: CASSKGDRGGNTIYF. Here the CDR3 DNA reads TGTGCCAGCAGCAAAGGTGACAGGGGTGGAAACACCATATATTTT.

The rearrangement joins TRBV27 to TRBJ1-5; D perhaps matches TRBD1 (6 bases). Trimming removed 2 bases from V and 7 bases from J, with 12 bases in between. This CDR3 is built from 14 residues. The germline gives CDR1 MNHEY, CDR2 SMNVEV (reference sequence). DNA of the CDR3: TGTGCCAGCAGTTTACTGGGAGGGGGGCAGCCCCAGCATTTT. It yields the protein CASSLLGGGQPQHF.

The rearrangement links TRBV10-1 to TRBJ1-1, with 8 bases lining up with TRBD1. The CDR3 sequence is 14 residues long. V dropped 4 bases and J dropped 4; count of bases not matched to a gene: 5. Germline V gene sequence: CDR1 WNHNN, CDR2 SYGVQD (reference sequence). CDR3 in DNA: TGCGCCAGCAGTGCGACTGGACAGGGCACTGAAGCTTTCTTT. Amino acid sequence: CASSATGQGTEAFF.

V and J are TRBV11-1 and TRBJ2-5; D is undetermined. The CDR3 length is 13 residues. V shed 4 bases and J shed 5 bases, with 11 bases lying between them. Germline V gene lookup returns CDR1 SGHAT and CDR2 FQDESV (reference sequence). In DNA form, the CDR3 reads TGTGCCAGCAGCTCATGGTCGGTGGAGACCCAGTACTTC. This sequence encodes CASSSWSVETQYF.

The chain combines TRBV4-2 with TRBJ2-1; D is unclear. This CDR3 is 13 amino acids long. The V gene's germline CDR1 is LGHNA and CDR2 YNFKEQ. V lost 0 bases, J lost 6 bases, and 6 bases lay in between. The CDR3 DNA reads TGTGCCAGCAGCCAAGATAGTAGCAATGAGCAGTTCTTC. Its protein product is CASSQDSSNEQFF.

The chain combines TRBV19 with TRBJ2-3; TRBD2 matches 8 bases. There are 15 residues in the CDR3. Germline V gene data show CDR1 as LNHDA and CDR2 as SQIVND (reference sequence). The junction had 3 bases not matched to a gene; V was cut back by 2 bases and J by 2 bases. The CDR3 nucleotides read TGTGCCAGTAGTATAATAGCGGGGCCCACAGATACGCAGTATTTT. Residues: CASSIIAGPTDTQYF.